These T cell receptor beta chains were read from a single sample in a study of OX40 agonist ivuxolimab in advanced cancers. Sequenced by immunoSEQ multiplex PCR; TCRdb stores in-frame clones only, minus some. The sample includes roughly 86,000 clones, roughly nine tenths of them seen just once. The starting material was CD4+ or CD8+ T cells sorted from blood, obtained in a trial of the OX40 agonist ivuxolimab. Source of these receptors: an adult with an advanced solid tumor such as melanoma, head and neck, liver or kidney cancer. CDR3s include the opening cysteine and the closing phenylalanine or tryptophan. D genes are given only for firm matches. The size entry is marked missing in some rows and otherwise reads once, few, many or a size class.

TRBV6-1	-	-	TRBJ2-7	TGTGCCAGCAGTGATGTCTACGAGCAGTACTTC	CASSDVYEQYF
TRBV9	-	-	TRBJ2-5	TGTGCCAGCAGCCCGACCCTCCTGGGGTTCCAAGAGACCCAGTACTTC	CASSPTLLGFQETQYF
TRBV28	-	many	TRBJ2-2	TGTGCCAGCAGAGCCTCCGGCACCGGGGAGCTGTTTTTT	CASRASGTGELFF
TRBV9	TRBD1	-	TRBJ2-7	TGTGCCAGCAGTCCGGGACAGGGGGCTTACGAGCAGTACTTC	CASSPGQGAYEQYF
TRBV5-4	-	-	TRBJ2-1	TGTGCCAGCAGCGATAAGCGGAACCCCTACAATGAGCAGTTCTTC	CASSDKRNPYNEQFF
TRBV5-4	TRBD2	-	TRBJ2-7	TGTGCCAGCAGCAAAGGACTAGCGGAACCCCGGGCCTACGAGCAGTACTTC	CASSKGLAEPRAYEQYF
TRBV7-9	-	-	TRBJ2-1	TGTGCCAGCAGCCACCGGGACACTCTTCGAAGGGAGCAGTTCTTC	CASSHRDTLRREQFF
TRBV12-1	-	-	TRBJ2-7	TGTGCCAGCAGCTTTGTGGGCGACCCCTACGAGCAGTACTTC	CASSFVGDPYEQYF
TRBV4-2	-	-	TRBJ1-1	TGTGCCAGCAGCCTCTCTGGGGGGAACGAGAACACTGAAGCTTTCTTT	CASSLSGGNENTEAFF
TRBV27	TRBD1	-	TRBJ1-5	TGTGCCAGCAGGGCCGGGACAGAAGCTTATCAGCCCCAGCATTTT	CASRAGTEAYQPQHF
TRBV10-3	TRBD1	few	TRBJ1-5	TGTGCCATTAGTGACAGGGGCAATCAGCCCCAGCATTTT	CAISDRGNQPQHF